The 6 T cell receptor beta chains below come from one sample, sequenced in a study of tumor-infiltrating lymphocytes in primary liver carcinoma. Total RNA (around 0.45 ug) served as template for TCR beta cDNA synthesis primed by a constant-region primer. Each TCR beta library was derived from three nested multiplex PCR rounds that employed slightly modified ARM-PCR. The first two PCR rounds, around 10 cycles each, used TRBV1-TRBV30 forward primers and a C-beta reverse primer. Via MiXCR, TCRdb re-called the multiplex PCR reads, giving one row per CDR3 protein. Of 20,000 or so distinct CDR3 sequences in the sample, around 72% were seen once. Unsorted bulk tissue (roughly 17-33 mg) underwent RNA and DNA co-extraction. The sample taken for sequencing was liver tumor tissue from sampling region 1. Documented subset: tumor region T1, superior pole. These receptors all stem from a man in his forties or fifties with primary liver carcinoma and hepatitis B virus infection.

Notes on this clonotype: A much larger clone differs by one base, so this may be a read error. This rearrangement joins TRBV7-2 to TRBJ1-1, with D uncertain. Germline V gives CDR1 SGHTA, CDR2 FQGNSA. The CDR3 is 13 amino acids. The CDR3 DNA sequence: TGTGGCAGCAGCTTAACTACGAACACTGAAGCTTTCTTT. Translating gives CGSSLTTNTEAFF. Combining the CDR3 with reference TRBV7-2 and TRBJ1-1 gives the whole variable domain GAGVSQSPSNKVTEKGKDVELRCDPISGHTALYWYRQSLGQGLEFLIYFQGNSAPDKSGLPSDRFSAERTGGSVSTLTIQRTQQEDSAVYLCGSSLTTNTEAFFGQGTRLTVV.

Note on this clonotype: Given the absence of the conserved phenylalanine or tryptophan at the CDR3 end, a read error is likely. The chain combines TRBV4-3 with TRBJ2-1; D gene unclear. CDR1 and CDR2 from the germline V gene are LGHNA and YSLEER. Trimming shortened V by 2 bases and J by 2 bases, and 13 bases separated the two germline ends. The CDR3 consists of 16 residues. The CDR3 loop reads CASSQNKVDTYNEQFL. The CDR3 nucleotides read TGCGCCAGCAGCCAAAATAAAGTAGACACCTACAATGAGCAGTTCCTC.

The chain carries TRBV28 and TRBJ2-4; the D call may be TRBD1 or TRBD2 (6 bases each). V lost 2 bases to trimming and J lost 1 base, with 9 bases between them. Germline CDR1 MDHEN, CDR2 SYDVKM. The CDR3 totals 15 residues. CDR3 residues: CASSLRGRAKNIQYF. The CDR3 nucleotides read TGTGCCAGCAGTTTAAGGGGGAGGGCCAAAAACATTCAGTACTTC.

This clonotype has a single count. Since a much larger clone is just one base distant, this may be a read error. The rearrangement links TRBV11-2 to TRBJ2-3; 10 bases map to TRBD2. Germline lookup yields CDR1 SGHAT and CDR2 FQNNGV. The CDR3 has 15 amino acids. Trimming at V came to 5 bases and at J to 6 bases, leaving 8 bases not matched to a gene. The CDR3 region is CASSRGAGGRDTQYF. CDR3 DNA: TGTGCCAGCAGCAGGGGAGCGGGGGGGCGGGATACGCAGTATTTT.

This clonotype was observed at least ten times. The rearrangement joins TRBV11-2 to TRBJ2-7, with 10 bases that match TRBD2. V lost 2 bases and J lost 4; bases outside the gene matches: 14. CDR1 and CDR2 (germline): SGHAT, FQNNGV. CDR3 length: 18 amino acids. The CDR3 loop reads CASSLSGSLAGASYEQYF. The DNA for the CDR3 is TGTGCCAGCAGCTTAAGCGGATCTCTAGCGGGAGCCTCTTACGAGCAGTACTTC.

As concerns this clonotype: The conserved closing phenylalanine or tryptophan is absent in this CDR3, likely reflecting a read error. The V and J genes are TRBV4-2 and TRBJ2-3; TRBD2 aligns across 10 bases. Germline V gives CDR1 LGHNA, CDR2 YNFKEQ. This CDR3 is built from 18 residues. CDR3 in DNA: TGTGCCAGCAGCCTAGTGGCGCTTCTAGCGGGAGCGACAGATACACAGTATCCT. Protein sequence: CASSLVALLAGATDTQYP.